This T cell receptor (beta chain) appears in the sequencing data of a study of T cell responses to AZD1222 COVID-19 vaccine. V lost 3 bases, J lost 2 bases, and 16 bases lay in between. This CDR3 is built from 15 residues. Germline CDR1 reads GTSNPN; CDR2 reads SVGIG (reference sequence). TCRdb's table, derived via immunoSEQ multiplex PCR, lists solely in-frame clones and lacks some. Of about 82,000 clones in the sample, roughly 90% were seen once. The origin of this receptor is an adult in good health. The starting material was peripheral blood, obtained on day 0 of AZD1222 vaccination. The chain employs TRBV30 and TRBJ1-2; TRBD1 might be the D (5 bases). The CDR3 bases are TGTGCCTGGAGCCGTCCCGGGACCGAAAACTATGGCTACACCTTC. Protein product: CAWSRPGTENYGYTF.